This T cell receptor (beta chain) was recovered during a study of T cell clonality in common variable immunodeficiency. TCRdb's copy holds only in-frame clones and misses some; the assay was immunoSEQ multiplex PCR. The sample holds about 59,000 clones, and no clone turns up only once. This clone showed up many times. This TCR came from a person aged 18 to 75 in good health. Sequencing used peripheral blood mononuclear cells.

The CDR3 here is CSAKRVEEGYTF. The sequenced part of the CDR3 DNA is TGCAGCGCTAAACGGGTTGAAGAGGGC. The chain carries TRBV29-1 and TRBJ1-2; D gene uncertain. The missing CDR3 end, 3 residues past where the read stops, is filled in from the germline J gene. Germline-derived CDR1 and CDR2 are SQVTM and ANQGSEA. The length of the CDR3 is 12 residues.